These 9 T cell receptor beta chains share one sample of origin, sequenced in a study of cytomegalovirus exposure and HLA in healthy donors. Here immunoSEQ multiplex PCR was the method, and the copy in TCRdb shows in-frame clones only, minus some. This sample has around 130,000 clones, with roughly 89% found just once. What was sequenced was PBMCs. These receptor sequences come from a man aged 30 to 45 in good health and CMV-seronegative.

The V gene is TRBV6-7, the J gene TRBJ1-4; D possibly corresponds to TRBD1 (5 bases). TRBV6-7 is given ORF status, its function remaining uncertain. CDR3 size: 16 residues. V dropped 2 bases and J dropped 9 bases, with 19 bases sitting between them. CDR3 in amino acids: CASSYGGTRIRQKLFF. In DNA, the CDR3 is TGTGCCAGCAGTTACGGCGGGACGAGGATCCGTCAAAAACTGTTTTTT.

The chain couples TRBV4-1 to TRBJ2-3, with D perhaps TRBD2 (5 bases). The CDR3 runs to 17 residues. Germline CDR1 and CDR2: MGHRA and YSYEKL. V was trimmed by 1 base and J by 6 bases, leaving 20 bases between them. Here the CDR3 reads CASSQVQVYGPGDTQYF. The CDR3 nucleotides are TGCGCCAGCAGCCAAGTTCAGGTCTACGGGCCGGGGGATACGCAGTATTTT.

The genes are TRBV19 and TRBJ2-5; maybe TRBD1 (5 bases). The CDR3 covers 16 residues. V was pared by 7 bases and J by 4 bases, with 22 bases between. Germline V lookup: CDR1 LNHDA, CDR2 SQIVND (reference sequence). CDR3 sequence reads: CASNTGLSLRVETQYF. CDR3 bases: TGTGCCAGTAATACCGGGCTCAGCCTCAGGGTAGAGACCCAGTACTTC.

For the CDR3, the DNA is TGTGCCAGCAGCTTAAGCCCGGGCTCTGGAAACACCATATATTTT. Encoded protein: CASSLSPGSGNTIYF. V and J are TRBV11-2 and TRBJ1-3; D ambiguous. Trimming pared 2 bases from V and 0 bases from J, leaving 8 bases between. The CDR3 has 15 amino acids. Germline V gives CDR1 SGHAT, CDR2 FQNNGV.

This sequence joins TRBV6-6 and TRBJ1-1; tentatively, D is TRBD1 (5 bases). Germline V lookup: CDR1 MNHNY, CDR2 SVGAGI (reference sequence). Trimming removed 5 bases from V and 1 base from J, with 14 bases in between. The CDR3 is made up of 15 amino acids. CDR3 sequence: CASSPKRTQNTEAFF. The CDR3 DNA sequence: TGTGCCAGCAGTCCCAAAAGGACACAGAACACTGAAGCTTTCTTT.

The chain is built from TRBV7-2 and TRBJ1-6, with TRBD1 as a possible D gene (5 bases). CDR1 and CDR2 from the germline V gene are SGHTA and FQGNSA. V was trimmed by 1 base and J by 7 bases, leaving 11 bases between them. This CDR3 is 15 amino acids long. CDR3 loop: CASSLVRGSNSPLHF. CDR3 nucleotides: TGTGCCAGCAGCTTAGTGCGGGGGAGCAATTCACCCCTCCACTTT. The whole variable domain, filled in from reference TRBV7-2 and TRBJ1-6, reads GAGVSQSPSNKVTEKGKDVELRCDPISGHTALYWYRQSLGQGLEFLIYFQGNSAPDKSGLPSDRFSAERTGGSVSTLTIQRTQQEDSAVYLCASSLVRGSNSPLHFGNGTRLTVT.

The chain carries TRBV5-6 and TRBJ1-1; D is ambiguous. Germline V gene data show CDR1 as SGHDT and CDR2 as YYEEEE. This CDR3 is 13 amino acids long. V was clipped by 0 bases and J by 0 bases, with 3 bases between them. In nucleotides, the CDR3 is TGTGCCAGCAGCTTGGATATGAACACTGAAGCTTTCTTT. It translates to CASSLDMNTEAFF.

For this clone: Other DNA sequences from this sample encode an identical CDR3 as well. The chain uses TRBV7-7 and TRBJ2-5, with TRBD2 as a possible D gene (5 bases). This CDR3 has 13 amino acids. The V and J ends lost 1 base and 4 bases respectively, with 7 bases between them. Germline V gene sequence: CDR1 SSHAT, CDR2 FNYEAQ (reference sequence). CDR3 coding DNA: TGTGCCAGCAGCTTAGGTCGGGGAGAGACCCAGTACTTC. Residues: CASSLGRGETQYF.

V gene TRBV7-9 combines with J gene TRBJ1-2, with 7 positions matching TRBD1. The junction had 4 bases not matched to a gene; V was cut back by 2 bases and J by 4 bases. The germline CDR1 and CDR2 sequences are SEHNR and FQNEAQ (reference sequence). The CDR3 consists of 14 residues. CDR3 sequence reads: CASSLFDRVYGYTF. DNA for the CDR3: TGTGCCAGCAGCTTATTCGACAGGGTCTATGGCTACACCTTC.